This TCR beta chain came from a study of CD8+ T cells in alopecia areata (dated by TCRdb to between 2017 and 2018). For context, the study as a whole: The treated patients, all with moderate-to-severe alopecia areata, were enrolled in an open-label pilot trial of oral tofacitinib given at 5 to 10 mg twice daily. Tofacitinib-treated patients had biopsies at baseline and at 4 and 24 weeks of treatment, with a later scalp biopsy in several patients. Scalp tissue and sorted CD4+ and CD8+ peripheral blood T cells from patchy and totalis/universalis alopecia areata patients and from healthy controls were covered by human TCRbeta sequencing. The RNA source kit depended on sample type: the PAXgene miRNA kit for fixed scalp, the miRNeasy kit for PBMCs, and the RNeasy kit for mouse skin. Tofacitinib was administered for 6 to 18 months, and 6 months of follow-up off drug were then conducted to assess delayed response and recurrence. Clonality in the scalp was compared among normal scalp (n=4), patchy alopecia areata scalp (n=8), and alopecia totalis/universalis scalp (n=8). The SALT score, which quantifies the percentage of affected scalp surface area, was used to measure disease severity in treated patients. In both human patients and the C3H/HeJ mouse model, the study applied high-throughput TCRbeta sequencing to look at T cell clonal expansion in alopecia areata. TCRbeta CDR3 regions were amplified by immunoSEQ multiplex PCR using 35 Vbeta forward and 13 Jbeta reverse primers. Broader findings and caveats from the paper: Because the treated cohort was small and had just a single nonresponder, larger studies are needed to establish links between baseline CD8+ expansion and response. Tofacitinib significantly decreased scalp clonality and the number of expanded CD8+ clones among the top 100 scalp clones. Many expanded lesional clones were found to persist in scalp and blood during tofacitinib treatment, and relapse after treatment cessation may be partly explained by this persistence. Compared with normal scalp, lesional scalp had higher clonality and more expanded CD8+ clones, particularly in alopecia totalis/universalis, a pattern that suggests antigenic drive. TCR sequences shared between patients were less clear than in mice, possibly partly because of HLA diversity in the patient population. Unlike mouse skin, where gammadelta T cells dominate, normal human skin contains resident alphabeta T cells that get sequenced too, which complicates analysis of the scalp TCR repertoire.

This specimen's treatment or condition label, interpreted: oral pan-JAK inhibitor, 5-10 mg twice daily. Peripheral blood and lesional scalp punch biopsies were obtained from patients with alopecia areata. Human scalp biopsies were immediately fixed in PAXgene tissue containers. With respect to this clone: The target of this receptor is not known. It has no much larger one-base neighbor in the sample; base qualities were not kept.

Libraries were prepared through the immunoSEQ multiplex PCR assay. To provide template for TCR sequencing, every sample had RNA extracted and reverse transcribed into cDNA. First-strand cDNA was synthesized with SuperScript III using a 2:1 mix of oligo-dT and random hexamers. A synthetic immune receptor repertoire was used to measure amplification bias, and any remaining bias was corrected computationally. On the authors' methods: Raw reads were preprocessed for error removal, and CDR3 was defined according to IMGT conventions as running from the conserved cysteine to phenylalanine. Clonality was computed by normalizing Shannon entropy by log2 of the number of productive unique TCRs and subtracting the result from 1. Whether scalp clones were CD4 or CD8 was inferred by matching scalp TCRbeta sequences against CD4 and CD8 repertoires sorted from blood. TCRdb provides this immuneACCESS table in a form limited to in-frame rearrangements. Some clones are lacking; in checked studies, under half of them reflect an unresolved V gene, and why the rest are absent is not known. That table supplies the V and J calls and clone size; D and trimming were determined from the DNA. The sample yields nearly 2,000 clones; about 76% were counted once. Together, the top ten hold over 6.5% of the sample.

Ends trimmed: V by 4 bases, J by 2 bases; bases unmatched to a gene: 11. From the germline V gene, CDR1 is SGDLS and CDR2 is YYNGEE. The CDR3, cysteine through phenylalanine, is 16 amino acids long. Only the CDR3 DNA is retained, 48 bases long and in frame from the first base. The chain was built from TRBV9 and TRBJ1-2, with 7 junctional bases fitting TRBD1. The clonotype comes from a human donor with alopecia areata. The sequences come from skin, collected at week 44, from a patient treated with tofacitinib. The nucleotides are TGTGCCAGCAGCCCTCCCGGGACAGAGAAAAACTATGGCTACACCTTC. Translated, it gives CASSPPGTEKNYGYTF.